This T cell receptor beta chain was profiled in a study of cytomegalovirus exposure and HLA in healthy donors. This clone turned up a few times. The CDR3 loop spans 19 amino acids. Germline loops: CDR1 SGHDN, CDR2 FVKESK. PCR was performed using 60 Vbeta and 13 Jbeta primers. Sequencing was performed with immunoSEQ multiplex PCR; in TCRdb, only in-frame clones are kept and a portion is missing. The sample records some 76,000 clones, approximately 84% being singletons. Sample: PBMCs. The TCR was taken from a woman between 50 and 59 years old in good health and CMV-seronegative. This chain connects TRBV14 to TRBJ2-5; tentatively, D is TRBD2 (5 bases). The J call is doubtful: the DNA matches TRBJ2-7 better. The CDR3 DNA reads TGTGCCAGCAGCCCACTCCGTGCCAGCGGCAGTTTAAGCTCCTACGAGCAGTACTTC. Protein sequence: CASSPLRASGSLSSYEQYF.